This entry lists 26 T cell receptor beta chains sequenced from one sample in a study of tumor T cells in aggressive B-cell lymphoma (dated by TCRdb to the late 2010s). The method behind the library was the immunoSEQ multiplex PCR assay. TCRdb took this table from immuneACCESS and kept in-frame rearrangements with V and J called. Such tables lack part of the clones; where checked against another copy, unresolved V genes explain under half of the gap, and the rest is unexplained. The table for this sample lists 3,000 to 3,500 clones; around 84% of them were counted only once. Around 4% of the sample lies in the top ten. The sequenced material came from tumor tissue. The origin of the receptors is an adult with diffuse large B cell lymphoma.

The chain recombines TRBV11-2 with TRBJ1-5; 7 nucleotides match TRBD1. Germline V gene sequence: CDR1 SGHAT, CDR2 FQNNGV. This CDR3 has 14 amino acids. V was pared by 5 bases and J by 4 bases, with 5 bases of the junction left unmatched. CDR3 loop: CASSPHRGNQPQHF. The CDR3 nucleotides are TGTGCCAGCAGCCCTCACAGGGGTAATCAGCCCCAGCATTTT.

V gene TRBV5-1 combines with J gene TRBJ1-6; D possibly corresponds to TRBD1 (6 bases). With 0 bases removed from V and 6 bases from J, the gap between germline ends came to 10 bases. The CDR3 is made up of 15 amino acids. In germline, CDR1 is SGHRS, CDR2 YFSETQ. CDR3: CASSLARGINSPLHF. CDR3 sequence (DNA): TGCGCCAGCAGCTTGGCCAGGGGCATTAATTCACCCCTCCACTTT.

V is TRBV27 and J is TRBJ1-2, with D uncertain. Germline lookup yields CDR1 MNHEY and CDR2 SMNVEV (reference sequence). The CDR3 extends over 15 amino acids. The V end lost 5 bases, the J end lost 3 bases, and 16 bases lay between the germline ends. CDR3 sequence: CASSKRENPYYGYTF. In nucleotides, the CDR3 is TGTGCCAGCAGTAAACGGGAAAACCCATACTATGGCTACACCTTC.

The table lists this clone with a few counts. In nucleotides, the CDR3 is TGTGCCAGCAGCCCGAACAGGGGGGGCAATCAGCCCCAGCATTTT. Amino acid sequence: CASSPNRGGNQPQHF. The gene calls are TRBV14 and TRBJ1-5; 8 bases line up with TRBD1. CDR3 length: 15 residues. Trimming took 4 bases from V and 2 from J; bases not matched to a gene: 4. CDR1 is SGHDN and CDR2 is FVKESK in the germline V gene.

V is TRBV5-1 and J is TRBJ2-2; 7 bases align to TRBD1. V shed 4 bases, J shed 1 base, and the junction held 4 bases outside the gene matches. From germline, CDR1 is SGHRS and CDR2 YFSETQ. This CDR3 spans 15 amino acids. CDR3 coding DNA: TGCGCCAGCAGCCCCCGGACAGGGAACACCGGGGAGCTGTTTTTT. This encodes CASSPRTGNTGELFF.

The chain employs TRBV6-6 and TRBJ1-2; a weak D match, TRBD1 (6 bases). Germline V gene data show CDR1 as MNHNY and CDR2 as SVGAGI (reference sequence). Trimming cost V 2 bases and J 13 bases, with 14 bases left between them. There are 12 residues in the CDR3. CDR3 protein: CASSYPRGAGTF. The CDR3 region has the DNA TGTGCCAGCAGTTACCCCAGGGGTGCTGGCACCTTC.

The chain carries TRBV5-5 and TRBJ1-4; 7 bases line up with TRBD1. The V and J ends lost 6 bases and 5 bases, in that order; junction bases with no gene match: 13. This CDR3 is 16 amino acids long. The germline gives CDR1 SGHKS, CDR2 YYEKEE (reference sequence). CDR3 amino acids: CASNTGTGQANEKLFF. CDR3 sequence (DNA): TGTGCCAGCAACACAGGAACCGGACAGGCGAATGAAAAACTGTTTTTT.

This clone has just one count. CDR3 sequence (DNA): TGTGCCAGCAGTTCACAGGGGGTGGCTGGGGCCAACGTCCTGACTTTC. This encodes CASSSQGVAGANVLTF. This rearrangement joins TRBV6-5 to TRBJ2-6; 8 bases are a match to TRBD1. This CDR3 is built from 16 residues. V lost 4 bases, J lost 2 bases, and 4 bases stayed unmatched. The germline gives CDR1 MNHEY, CDR2 SVGAGI.

The rearrangement uses TRBV19 and TRBJ2-7; D remains ambiguous. Per the germline V gene, CDR1 is LNHDA and CDR2 is SQIVND (reference sequence). There are 12 residues in the CDR3. V shed 9 bases and J shed 4 bases, with 13 bases lying between them. The CDR3 sequence is CASSPGSYEQYF. CDR3 nucleotide sequence: TGTGCCAGCAGCCCAGGCTCTTACGAGCAGTACTTC.

As concerns this clone: One end of the junction is discordant with germline, which a read error may explain. Different DNA sequences within this sample yield the same CDR3. The chain employs TRBV5-6 and TRBJ1-1; 7 positions match TRBD1. Per the germline V gene, CDR1 is SGHDT and CDR2 is YYEEEE. The CDR3 totals 14 residues. CDR3 loop: CASSLGGSTGAAFF. The CDR3 DNA follows: TGTGCCAGCAGCTTAGGTGGAAGCACAGGGGCAGCTTTTTTT.

The rearrangement uses TRBV7-6 and TRBJ2-7, with 9 bases aligning to TRBD1. CDR1 and CDR2 (germline): SGHVS, FNYEAQ. CDR3 length equals 16 residues. The V segment lost 5 bases and the J segment 2 bases; nucleotides outside the gene matches: 10. In nucleotides, the CDR3 is TGTGCCAGCAGCCTCCTCCGGGACAGGGCTCCCTACGAGCAGTACTTC. It codes for CASSLLRDRAPYEQYF.

The gene calls are TRBV4-2 and TRBJ1-1; TRBD1 might be the D (6 bases). V lost 2 bases and J lost 1, with 8 bases in between. CDR1 is LGHNA, CDR2 YNFKEQ, per germline. The CDR3 has 14 residues. CDR3 protein: CASSQRTANTEAFF. The CDR3 DNA sequence: TGTGCCAGCAGCCAAAGGACAGCGAACACTGAAGCTTTCTTT.

V and J are TRBV11-3 and TRBJ1-6; TRBD1 agrees at 9 bases. Germline CDR1 is SGHNT and CDR2 is YENEEA. The CDR3 runs to 16 residues. With 0 bases clipped from V and 9 bases from J, the junction kept 6 bases outside the gene matches. CDR3 DNA sequence: TGTGCCAGCAGCTTAGAACCGGGACAGGGAGCTTCACCCCTCCACTTT. It specifies CASSLEPGQGASPLHF.

The chain is built from TRBV6-5 and TRBJ2-7; 8 bases line up with TRBD2. Germline loops: CDR1 MNHEY, CDR2 SVGAGI. This CDR3 contains 15 residues. The V segment lost 6 bases and the J segment 2 bases; nucleotides outside the gene matches: 9. The CDR3 bases are TGTGCCAGCAGCCCCGCGGGGGGAACCACCTACGAGCAGTACTTC. Translating gives CASSPAGGTTYEQYF.

This chain uses TRBV6-6 with TRBJ2-7; maybe TRBD2 (7 bases). This CDR3 comprises 15 residues. The germline V gene encodes CDR1 MNHNY and CDR2 SVGAGI (reference sequence). V gave up 6 bases and J gave up 0 bases, with 15 bases separating them. CDR3 DNA sequence: TGTGCCAGCAGATCCGCGGGGGCGGACTCCTACGAGCAGTACTTC. Its translation: CASRSAGADSYEQYF.

This chain links TRBV5-1 with TRBJ2-7, with 7 bases matching TRBD1. Germline values: CDR1 SGHRS, CDR2 YFSETQ. The CDR3 has 13 residues. Germline trimming cut 3 bases from V and 5 bases from J; bases unmatched to any gene: 5. The CDR3 DNA is TGCGCCAGCAGCTACGACAGGGTAAACGAGCAGTACTTC. It is translated as CASSYDRVNEQYF. Using reference TRBV5-1 and TRBJ2-7 for the parts outside the CDR3, the full variable domain is KAGVTQTPRYLIKTRGQQVTLSCSPISGHRSVSWYQQTPGQGLQFLFEYFSETQRNKGNFPGRFSGRQFSNSRSEMNVSTLELGDSALYLCASSYDRVNEQYFGPGTRLTVT.

The chain has TRBV5-6 and TRBJ2-5; TRBD1 might be the D (6 bases). Germline V gives CDR1 SGHDT, CDR2 YYEEEE. Deletions cut 3 bases from V and 1 base from J, with 10 bases between. The CDR3 runs 14 residues. The CDR3 reads CASSSTGIQETQYF. CDR3 nucleotide sequence: TGTGCCAGCAGCTCTACAGGGATCCAAGAGACCCAGTACTTC.

J is TRBJ2-3 and V is TRBV9, with 11 bases lining up with TRBD2. V dropped 3 bases and J dropped 5; count of bases not matched to a gene: 17. CDR1 is SGDLS and CDR2 is YYNGEE in the germline V gene. The CDR3 spans 19 residues. This CDR3 is CASSGRGGLAGGPGDTQYF. In DNA form, the CDR3 reads TGTGCCAGCAGCGGGAGGGGAGGATTAGCGGGGGGGCCTGGAGATACGCAGTATTTT.

This sequence joins TRBV27 and TRBJ1-1; D is uncertain. Trimming cost V 0 bases and J 0 bases, with 11 bases left between them. Germline V gives CDR1 MNHEY, CDR2 SMNVEV (reference sequence). The CDR3 contains 16 residues. The CDR3 reads CASSLSGRGLNTEAFF. CDR3 sequence (DNA): TGTGCCAGCAGTTTATCCGGGAGAGGCTTGAACACTGAAGCTTTCTTT.

In nucleotides, the CDR3 is TGTGCCAGCAGCGCAGCCGGACAGGGGGATCTCAGGAACACTGAAGCTTTCTTT. Translating gives CASSAAGQGDLRNTEAFF. The J gene is TRBJ1-1, the V gene TRBV11-3; TRBD1 agrees at 10 bases. Germline values: CDR1 SGHNT, CDR2 YENEEA. With V trimmed by 5 bases and J by 1 base, 13 bases remained unmatched. The CDR3 loop spans 18 amino acids.

The chain employs TRBV9 and TRBJ2-7; 12 bases map to TRBD1. V shed 0 bases, J shed 4 bases, and the junction held 2 bases outside the gene matches. CDR3 length equals 15 residues. Germline loops: CDR1 SGDLS, CDR2 YYNGEE. In DNA, the CDR3 is TGTGCCAGCAGCGTAGGGGGACAGGGGGCTTACGAGCAGTACTTC. Protein sequence: CASSVGGQGAYEQYF.

The V and J genes are TRBV7-2 and TRBJ2-7, with TRBD1 as a possible D gene (6 bases). Trimming left V 5 bases short and J 6 bases short, with 14 bases between. Germline V CDR1 and CDR2: SGHTA, FQGNSA. This CDR3 has 13 amino acids. CDR3 nucleotide sequence: TGTGCCAGCAGCCCCGGGACACCTATCGAGCAGTACTTC. It translates to CASSPGTPIEQYF.

The CDR3 loop is CASSRQGLVPGELFF. In DNA form, the CDR3 reads TGTGCCAGCAGTCGACAGGGGTTGGTGCCCGGGGAGCTGTTTTTT. V is TRBV6-5 and J is TRBJ2-2; TRBD1 agrees at 8 bases. Losses at the gene ends were 5 bases for V and 6 bases for J; bases not matched to a gene: 8. The CDR3 totals 15 residues. Germline V lookup: CDR1 MNHEY, CDR2 SVGAGI.

This chain joins TRBV6-1 and TRBJ1-5; 9 bases line up with TRBD1. With V trimmed by 3 bases and J by 7 bases, 13 bases remained unmatched. Germline CDR1 MNHNS, CDR2 SASEGT. The CDR3 loop spans 17 amino acids. The CDR3 nucleotides read TGTGCCAGCAGTGACCGGACCGGGACAGGGAACAGGCAGCCCCAGCATTTT. Protein: CASSDRTGTGNRQPQHF.

V gene TRBV2 combines with J gene TRBJ2-7, with 10 bases identical to TRBD2. CDR1 is SNHLY, CDR2 FYNNEI, per germline. There are 14 residues in the CDR3. With 3 bases clipped from V and 3 bases from J, the junction kept 2 bases outside the gene matches. The CDR3 coding sequence is TGTGCCAGCAGTGAGGCTAGCGGGGGCTACGAGCAGTACTTC. This gives the protein CASSEASGGYEQYF.

The V call is TRBV12-5, the J call TRBJ1-1; D call uncertain. Between the trimmed V and J ends, which lost 2 bases and 7 bases, there was a span of 11 bases. Germline loops: CDR1 LGHNT, CDR2 FRNRAP. This CDR3 spans 13 amino acids. The CDR3 DNA follows: TGTGCTAGTGGTTTGTCCCTTATTAGTGAAGCTTTCTTT. It codes for CASGLSLISEAFF.